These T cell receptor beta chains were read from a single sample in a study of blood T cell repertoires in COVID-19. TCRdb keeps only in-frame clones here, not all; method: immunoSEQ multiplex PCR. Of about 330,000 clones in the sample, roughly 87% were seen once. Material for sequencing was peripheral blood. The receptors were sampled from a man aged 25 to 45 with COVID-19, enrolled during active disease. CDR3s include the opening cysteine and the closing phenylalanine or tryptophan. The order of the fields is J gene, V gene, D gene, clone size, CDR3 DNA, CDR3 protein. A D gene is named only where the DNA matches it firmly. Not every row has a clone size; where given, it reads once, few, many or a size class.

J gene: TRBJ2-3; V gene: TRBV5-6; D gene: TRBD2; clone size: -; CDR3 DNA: TGTGCCAGCAGCTTGATTGTAGGCGGGGGGGCAGCAGATACGCAGTATTTT; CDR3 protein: CASSLIVGGGAADTQYF
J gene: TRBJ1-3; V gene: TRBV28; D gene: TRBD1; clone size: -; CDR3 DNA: TGTGCCAGCACCGAACAGGGGGCAGGGGGAAACACCATATATTTT; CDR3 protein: CASTEQGAGGNTIYF
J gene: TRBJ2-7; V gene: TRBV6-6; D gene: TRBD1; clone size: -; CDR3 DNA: TGTGCCAGCAGTTACGACAGGGCCTACGAGCAGTACTTC; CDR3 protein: CASSYDRAYEQYF
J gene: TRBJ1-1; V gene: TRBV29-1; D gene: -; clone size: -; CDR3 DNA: TGCAGCGTTGACAGGGTGGAGAACACTGAAGCTTTCTTT; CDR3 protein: CSVDRVENTEAFF
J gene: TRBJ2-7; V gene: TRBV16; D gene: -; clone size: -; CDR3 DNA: TGTGCCAGCCCCGTAAAAGGGGGAGGGGTATCTTACGAGCAGTACTTC; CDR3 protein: CASPVKGGGVSYEQYF
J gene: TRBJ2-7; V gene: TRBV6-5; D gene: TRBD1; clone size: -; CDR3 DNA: TGTGCCAGCAGCCAGACAGGGGGTTGGTCGGACGAGCAGTACTTC; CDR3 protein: CASSQTGGWSDEQYF
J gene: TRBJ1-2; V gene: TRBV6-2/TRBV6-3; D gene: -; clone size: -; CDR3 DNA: TGTGCCAGCAGTTACTCGACATCGGAGGGGTATGGCTACACCTTC; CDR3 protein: CASSYSTSEGYGYTF
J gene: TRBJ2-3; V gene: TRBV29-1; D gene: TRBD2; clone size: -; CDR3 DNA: TGCAGCGTTGGACTAGCGGGGGGCCGGGAGACGCAGTATTTT; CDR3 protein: CSVGLAGGRETQYF
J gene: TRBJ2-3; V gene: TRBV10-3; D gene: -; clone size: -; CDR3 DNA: TGTGCCATCAGTGAGTCGGGACTGTCAAAAGTCACAGATACGCAGTATTTT; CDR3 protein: CAISESGLSKVTDTQYF
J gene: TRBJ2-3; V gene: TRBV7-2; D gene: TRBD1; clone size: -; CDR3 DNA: TGTGCCAGCAGCTTTGGACAGGGTTGGGTATATACGCAGTATTTT; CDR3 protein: CASSFGQGWVYTQYF
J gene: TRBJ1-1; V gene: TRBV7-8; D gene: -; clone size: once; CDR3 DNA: TGTGCCAGCAGCTTAGAGGCTGGGCACACTGAAGCTTTCTTT; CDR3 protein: CASSLEAGHTEAFF
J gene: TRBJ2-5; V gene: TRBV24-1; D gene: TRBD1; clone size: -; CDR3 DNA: TGTGCCACCGTTCTGTCCGGGACAGAAGAGACCCAGTACTTC; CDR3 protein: CATVLSGTEETQYF
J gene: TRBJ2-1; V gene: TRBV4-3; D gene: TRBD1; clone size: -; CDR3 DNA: TGCGCCAGCAGCCAAGATGGGACAGGGGGCTACAATGAGCAGTTCTTC; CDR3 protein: CASSQDGTGGYNEQFF
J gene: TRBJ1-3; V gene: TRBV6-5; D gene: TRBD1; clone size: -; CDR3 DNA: TGTGCCAGCAAAACAGGGGCCGTCTCTGGAAACACCATATATTTT; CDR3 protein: CASKTGAVSGNTIYF
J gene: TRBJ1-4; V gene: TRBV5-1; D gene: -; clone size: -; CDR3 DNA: TGCGCCAGCAGCTTGGCTCCCAGGGGAACAACTAATGAAAAACTGTTTTTT; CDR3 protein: CASSLAPRGTTNEKLFF
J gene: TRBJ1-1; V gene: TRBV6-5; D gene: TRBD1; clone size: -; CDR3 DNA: TGTGCCAGCAGTTCCTCCGGGACAGGGTTTGAAGCTTTCTTT; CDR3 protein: CASSSSGTGFEAFF
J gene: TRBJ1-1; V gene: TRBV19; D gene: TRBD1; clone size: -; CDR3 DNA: TGTGCCAGTAGTCCCCGGACAGGAGAAGCTTTCTTT; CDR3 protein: CASSPRTGEAFF
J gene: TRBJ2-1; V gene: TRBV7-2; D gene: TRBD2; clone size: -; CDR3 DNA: TGTGCCAGCAGCTTAGTCGGACTAGCGGTGGGGCGAGGTGAGCAGTTCTTC; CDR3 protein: CASSLVGLAVGRGEQFF
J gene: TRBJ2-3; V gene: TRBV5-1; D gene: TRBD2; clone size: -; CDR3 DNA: TGCGCCAGCAGCCTACAACTAGCGGGCCCTTCCACAGATACGCAGTATTTT; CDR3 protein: CASSLQLAGPSTDTQYF
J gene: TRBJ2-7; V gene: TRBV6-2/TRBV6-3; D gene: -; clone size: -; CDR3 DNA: TGTGCCAGCAGCCCGTCGGGTGGCTCCTACGAGCAGTACTTC; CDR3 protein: CASSPSGGSYEQYF
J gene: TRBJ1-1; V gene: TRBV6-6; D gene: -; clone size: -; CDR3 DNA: TGTGCCAGCAGTTACGAGGCCTGGCACACTGAAGCTTTCTTT; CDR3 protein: CASSYEAWHTEAFF
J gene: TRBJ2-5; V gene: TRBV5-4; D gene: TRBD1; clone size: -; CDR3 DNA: TGTGCCAGCAGCTTGGGACAGGGGATTAGAGAGACCCAGTACTTC; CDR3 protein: CASSLGQGIRETQYF
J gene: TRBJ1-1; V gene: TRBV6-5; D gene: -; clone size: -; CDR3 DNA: TGTGCCAGCAGTACCCACAGGGCGCGAGGGACTGAAGCTTTCTTT; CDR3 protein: CASSTHRARGTEAFF
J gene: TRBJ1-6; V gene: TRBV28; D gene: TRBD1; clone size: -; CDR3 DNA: TGTGCCACGGATGGGGTCCGGGACAGTTATAATTCACCCCTCCACTTT; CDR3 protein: CATDGVRDSYNSPLHF
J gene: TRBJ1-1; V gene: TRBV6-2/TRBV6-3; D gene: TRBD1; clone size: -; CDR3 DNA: TGTGCCAGCAGTCGGGCGCAGGGGGTAGGGAACACTGAAGCTTTCTTT; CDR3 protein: CASSRAQGVGNTEAFF
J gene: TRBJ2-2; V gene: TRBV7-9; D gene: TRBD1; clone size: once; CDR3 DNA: TGTGCCAGCACCCGGACAGGGGGGAACACCGGGGAGCTGTTTTTT; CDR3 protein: CASTRTGGNTGELFF
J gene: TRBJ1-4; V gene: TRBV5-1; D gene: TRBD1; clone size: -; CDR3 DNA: TGCGCCAGCAGCTTGGCGCCCTCCGGGACAGGGCGAGAAAAACTGTTTTTT; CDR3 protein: CASSLAPSGTGREKLFF
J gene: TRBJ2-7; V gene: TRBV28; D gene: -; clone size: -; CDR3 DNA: TGTGCCAGCAGTGCTAATGGACTTACCTACGAGCAGTACTTC; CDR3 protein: CASSANGLTYEQYF
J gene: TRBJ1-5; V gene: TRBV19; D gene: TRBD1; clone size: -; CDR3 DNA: TGTGCCACCCCGGAAACCGGGACAGGGGGTGTCGACAATCAGCCCCAGCATTTT; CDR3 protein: CATPETGTGGVDNQPQHF
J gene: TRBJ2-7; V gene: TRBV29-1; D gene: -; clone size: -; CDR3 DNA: TGCAGCGTGGGAGGAGCGATTCCCTACGAGCAGTACTTC; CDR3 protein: CSVGGAIPYEQYF
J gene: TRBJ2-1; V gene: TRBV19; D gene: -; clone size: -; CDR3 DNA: TGTGCCAGTAGTATAGTCGGCAGGGGCAATGAGCAGTTCTTC; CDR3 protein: CASSIVGRGNEQFF
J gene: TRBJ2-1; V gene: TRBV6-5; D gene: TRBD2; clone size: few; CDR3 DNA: TGTGCCAGCAGTCGGACTAGCGGGACTTTAGATGAGCAGTTCTTC; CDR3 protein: CASSRTSGTLDEQFF
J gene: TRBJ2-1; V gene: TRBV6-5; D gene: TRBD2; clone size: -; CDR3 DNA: TGTGCCAGCGGCAGGACTAGCGGTGGCAATACTGAGCAGTTCTTC; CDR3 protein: CASGRTSGGNTEQFF
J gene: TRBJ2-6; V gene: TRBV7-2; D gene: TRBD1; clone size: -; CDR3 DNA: TGTGCCACCGACAGGGCGTATGGGGCCAACGTCCTGACTTTC; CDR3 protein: CATDRAYGANVLTF
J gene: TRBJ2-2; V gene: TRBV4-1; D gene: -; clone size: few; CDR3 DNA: TGCGCCAGCAGCCTAGAGGCAGGAATATACACCGGGGAGCTGTTTTTT; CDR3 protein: CASSLEAGIYTGELFF
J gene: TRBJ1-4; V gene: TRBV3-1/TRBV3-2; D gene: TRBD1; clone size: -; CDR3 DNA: TGTGCCAGCAGCCAAGATGACAGGGCTCGAGAAAAACTGTTTTTT; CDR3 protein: CASSQDDRAREKLFF
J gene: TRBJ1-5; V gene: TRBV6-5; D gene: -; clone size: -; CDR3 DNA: TGTGCCAGCAGTCCAGCCGGGAATCGGGGTCAGCCCCAGCATTTT; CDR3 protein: CASSPAGNRGQPQHF
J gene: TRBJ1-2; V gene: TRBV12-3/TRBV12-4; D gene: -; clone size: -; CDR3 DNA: TGTGCCAGCAGTCTGCAGGTTTATGGCTACACCTTC; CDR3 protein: CASSLQVYGYTF
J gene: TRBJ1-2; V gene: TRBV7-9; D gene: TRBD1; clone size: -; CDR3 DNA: TGTGCCAGCAGCTCACAGGGGTATGGCTACACCTTC; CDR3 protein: CASSSQGYGYTF
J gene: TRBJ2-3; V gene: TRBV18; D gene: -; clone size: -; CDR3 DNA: TGTGCCAGCTCTCACTATGGCGATACGCAGTATTTT; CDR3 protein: CASSHYGDTQYF
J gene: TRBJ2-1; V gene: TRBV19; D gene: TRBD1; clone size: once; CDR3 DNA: TGTGCCAGTAGTACGGACAGGTGGGATGAGCAGTTCTTC; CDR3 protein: CASSTDRWDEQFF
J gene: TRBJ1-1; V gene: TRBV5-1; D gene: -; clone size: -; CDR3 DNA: TGCGCCAGCAGCTTGGAGGGCGCTCACGGTCGGGGGAACACTGAAGCTTTCTTT; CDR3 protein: CASSLEGAHGRGNTEAFF
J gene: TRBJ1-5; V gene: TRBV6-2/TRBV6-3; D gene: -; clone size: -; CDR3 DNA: TGTGCCAGCAGTCCACCTGATGTCCGGAGCAATCAGCCCCAGCATTTT; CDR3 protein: CASSPPDVRSNQPQHF
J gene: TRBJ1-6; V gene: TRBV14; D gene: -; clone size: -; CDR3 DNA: TGTGCCAGCAGCCAAGATCTGTCACCCCTCCACTTT; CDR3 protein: CASSQDLSPLHF
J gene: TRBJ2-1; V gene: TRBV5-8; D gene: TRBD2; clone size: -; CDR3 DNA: TGTGCCAGCAGCTTGAGGCTAGCGGGCGTCTACAATGAGCAGTTCTTC; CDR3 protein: CASSLRLAGVYNEQFF